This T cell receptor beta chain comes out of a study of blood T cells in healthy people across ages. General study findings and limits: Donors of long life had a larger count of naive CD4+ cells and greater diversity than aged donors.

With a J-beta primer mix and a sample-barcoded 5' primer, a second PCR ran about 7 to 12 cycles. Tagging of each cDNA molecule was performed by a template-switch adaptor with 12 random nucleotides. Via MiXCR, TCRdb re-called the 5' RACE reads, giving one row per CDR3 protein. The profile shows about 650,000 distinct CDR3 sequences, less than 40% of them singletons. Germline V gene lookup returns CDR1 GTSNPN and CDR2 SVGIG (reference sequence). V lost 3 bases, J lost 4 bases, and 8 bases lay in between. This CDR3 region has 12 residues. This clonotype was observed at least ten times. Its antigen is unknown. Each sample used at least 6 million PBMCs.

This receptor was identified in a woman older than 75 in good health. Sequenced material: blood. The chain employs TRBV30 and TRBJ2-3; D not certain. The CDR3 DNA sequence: TGTGCCTGGAGACCCCGCTCAGATACGCAGTATTTT. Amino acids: CAWRPRSDTQYF.